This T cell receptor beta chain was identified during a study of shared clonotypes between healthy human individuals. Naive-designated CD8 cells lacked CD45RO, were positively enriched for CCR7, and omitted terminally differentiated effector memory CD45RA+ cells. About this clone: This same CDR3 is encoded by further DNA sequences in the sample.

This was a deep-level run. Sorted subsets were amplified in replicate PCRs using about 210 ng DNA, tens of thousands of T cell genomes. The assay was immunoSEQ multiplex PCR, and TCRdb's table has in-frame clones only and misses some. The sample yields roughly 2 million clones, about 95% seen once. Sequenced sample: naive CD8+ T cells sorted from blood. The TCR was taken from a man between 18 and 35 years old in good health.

The CDR3 DNA reads as TGTGCCAGTAACAGACCTAACACTGAAGCTTTCTTT. Encoded protein: CASNRPNTEAFF. The chain recombines TRBV19 with TRBJ1-1; D is uncertain. The V end lost 7 bases, the J end lost 2 bases, and 8 bases lay between the germline ends. The CDR3 runs to 12 residues. Germline assignment: CDR1 LNHDA and CDR2 SQIVND (reference sequence).